Given below is one T cell receptor (beta chain) in context. Methods used by the authors: Amplification of reference gene primers was used by the study to estimate nucleated cell counts. TCRdb's copy holds only in-frame clones and misses some; the assay was immunoSEQ multiplex PCR. The V and J calls and clone size are taken from that table; D and trimming were inferred from the DNA. Seen here are about 280,000 clones, around 88% observed once, and the top ten hold about an eighth. This specimen comes from a study of blood T cell repertoires in COVID-19. Study-level information: The study drew acute and convalescent COVID-19 samples from the United States, Italy and Spain. The analysed material was cDNA or gDNA that came from T cells, B-cell-depleted T cells, or PBMCs.

Germline CDR1 reads ENHRY; CDR2 reads SYGVKD. This CDR3 has 14 residues. V lost 6 bases, J lost 6 bases, and 14 bases lay in between. Patients of the Seattle cohort, enrolled during active infection, were followed longitudinally. The chain links TRBV10-3 to TRBJ2-2; D is uncertain. This clonotype was obtained from a woman aged 70 to 79 with COVID-19, enrolled during active disease. Source material: peripheral blood. This CDR3 reads CAIRAALDPGELFF. The CDR3, as DNA: TGTGCCATCAGGGCCGCCCTAGACCCCGGGGAGCTGTTTTTT.